This T cell receptor (beta chain) was retrieved from a study of beta chain features in type 1 diabetes. This clone showed up just a few times. Its antigen is not identified. The sequenced template was cDNA made from the entire isolated RNA. Reads from naive, central memory and regulatory T cell samples averaged around 3.7 million. Measured with immunoSEQ multiplex PCR; TCRdb has only the in-frame clones, and not every one. The table includes 150,000 to 180,000 clones, 10% detected once. Study conclusions and caveats: Within patients, naive, central memory and Treg TCRB repertoires seemed more similar than within healthy donors. PCR might favor shorter templates, equally in patients and controls. Fewer insertions but more deletions were seen at VDJ junctions in type 1 diabetes patients. TCRB CDR3 length was moderately but significantly reduced in all four CD4+ subsets of Type 1 diabetes patients.

Sequencing was performed on central memory CD4+ T cells from blood. The TCR was taken from a man between 25 and 39 years old with type 1 diabetes.

DNA of the CDR3: TGTGCCAGCAGCCCGGAAGCGTTCCTGGAGACCCAGTACTTC. Translation gives CASSPEAFLETQYF. V is TRBV7-6 and J is TRBJ2-5; D gene unclear. Germline V gene lookup returns CDR1 SGHVS and CDR2 FNYEAQ. The CDR3 loop spans 14 amino acids. Trimming pared 5 bases from V and 5 bases from J, leaving 15 bases between.